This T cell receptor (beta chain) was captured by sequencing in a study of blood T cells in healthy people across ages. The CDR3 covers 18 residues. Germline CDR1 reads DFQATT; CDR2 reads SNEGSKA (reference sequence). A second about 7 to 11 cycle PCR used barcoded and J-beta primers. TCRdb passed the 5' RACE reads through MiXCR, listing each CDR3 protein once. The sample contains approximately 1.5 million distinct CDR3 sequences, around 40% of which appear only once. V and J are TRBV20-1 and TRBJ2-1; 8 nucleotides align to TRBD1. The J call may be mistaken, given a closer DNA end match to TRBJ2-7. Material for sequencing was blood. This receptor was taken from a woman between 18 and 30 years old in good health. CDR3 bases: TGCAGTGCTGTCAGTCCCGGGACAGGAGGGGGACCCTACAATGAGCAGTACTTC. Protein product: CSAVSPGTGGGPYNEQYF.